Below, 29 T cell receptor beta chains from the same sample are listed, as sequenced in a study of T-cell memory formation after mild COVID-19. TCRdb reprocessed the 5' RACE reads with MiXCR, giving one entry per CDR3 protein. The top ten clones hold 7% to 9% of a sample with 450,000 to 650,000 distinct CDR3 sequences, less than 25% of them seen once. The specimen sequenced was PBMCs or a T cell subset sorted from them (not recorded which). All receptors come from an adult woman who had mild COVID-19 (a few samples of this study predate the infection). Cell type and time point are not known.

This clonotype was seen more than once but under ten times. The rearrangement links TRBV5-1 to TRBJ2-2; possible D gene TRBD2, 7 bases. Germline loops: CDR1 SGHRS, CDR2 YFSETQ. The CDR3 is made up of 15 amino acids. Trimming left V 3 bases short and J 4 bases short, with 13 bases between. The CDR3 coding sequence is TGCGCCAGCAGCTCGGGGGGCTTGAGCACCGGGGAGCTGTTTTTT. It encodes CASSSGGLSTGELFF.

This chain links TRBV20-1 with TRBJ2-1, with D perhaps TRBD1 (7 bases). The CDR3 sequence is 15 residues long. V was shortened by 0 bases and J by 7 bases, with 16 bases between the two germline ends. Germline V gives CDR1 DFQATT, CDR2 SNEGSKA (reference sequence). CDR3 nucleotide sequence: TGCAGTGCTAGAGATCTCCGGAGGGGGCGGAATGAGCAGTTCTTC. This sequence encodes CSARDLRRGRNEQFF.

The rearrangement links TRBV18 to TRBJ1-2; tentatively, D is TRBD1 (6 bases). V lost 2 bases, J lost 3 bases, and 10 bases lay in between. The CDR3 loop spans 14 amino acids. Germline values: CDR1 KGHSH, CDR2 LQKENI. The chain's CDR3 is CASSPSRGDYGYTF. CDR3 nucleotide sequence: TGTGCCAGCTCACCAAGCAGGGGCGACTATGGCTACACCTTC.

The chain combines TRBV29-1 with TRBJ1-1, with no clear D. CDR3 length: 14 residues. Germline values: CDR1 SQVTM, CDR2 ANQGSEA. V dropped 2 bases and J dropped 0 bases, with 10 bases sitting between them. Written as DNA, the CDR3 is TGCAGCGTTGAAAGACGAGCGTTGAACACTGAAGCTTTCTTT. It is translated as CSVERRALNTEAFF.

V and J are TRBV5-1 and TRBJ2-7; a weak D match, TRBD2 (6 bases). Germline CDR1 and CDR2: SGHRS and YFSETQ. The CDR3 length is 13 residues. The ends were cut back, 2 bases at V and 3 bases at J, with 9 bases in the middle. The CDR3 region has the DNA TGCGCCAGCAGCTTTGGGGACTTCTACGAGCAGTACTTC. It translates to CASSFGDFYEQYF.

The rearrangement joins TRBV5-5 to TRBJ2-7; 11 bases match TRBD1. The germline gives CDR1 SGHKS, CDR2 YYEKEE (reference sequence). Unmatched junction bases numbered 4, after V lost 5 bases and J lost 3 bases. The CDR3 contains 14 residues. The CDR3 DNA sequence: TGTGCCAGCAGATGGGGACAGGGGGACTACGAGCAGTACTTC. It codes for CASRWGQGDYEQYF.

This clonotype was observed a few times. The CDR3 DNA is TGTGCCAGCAGCCAAGATCAAACAGCCCAGTTCTTC. Encoded protein: CASSQDQTAQFF. The chain has TRBV4-2 and TRBJ2-1; D is undetermined. V lost 0 bases and J lost 13, with 10 bases in between. The CDR3 loop spans 12 amino acids. Germline V gives CDR1 LGHNA, CDR2 YNFKEQ.

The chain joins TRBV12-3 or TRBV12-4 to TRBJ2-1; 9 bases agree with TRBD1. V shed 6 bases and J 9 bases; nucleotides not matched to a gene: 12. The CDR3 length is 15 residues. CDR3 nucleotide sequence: TGTGCCAGCAGGGGGACAGGGCTATTGAGTGGTGAGCAGTTCTTC. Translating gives CASRGTGLLSGEQFF.

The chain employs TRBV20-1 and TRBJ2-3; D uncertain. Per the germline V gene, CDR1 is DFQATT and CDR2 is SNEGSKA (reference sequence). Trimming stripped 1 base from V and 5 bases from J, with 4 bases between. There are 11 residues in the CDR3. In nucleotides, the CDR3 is TGCAGTGCTAGAGCCCTAGATACGCAGTATTTT. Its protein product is CSARALDTQYF.

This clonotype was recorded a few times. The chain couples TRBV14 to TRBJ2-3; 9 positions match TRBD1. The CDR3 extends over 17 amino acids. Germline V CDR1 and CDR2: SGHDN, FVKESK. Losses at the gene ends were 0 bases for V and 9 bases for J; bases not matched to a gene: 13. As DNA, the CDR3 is TGTGCCAGCAGCCAAGACAGGGGGACAGGGCTATCCGAGACGCAGTATTTT. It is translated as CASSQDRGTGLSETQYF. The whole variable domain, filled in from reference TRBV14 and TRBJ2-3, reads EAGVTQFPSHSVIEKGQTVTLRCDPISGHDNLYWYRRVMGKEIKFLLHFVKESKQDESGMPNNRFLAERTGGTYSTLKVQPAELEDSGVYFCASSQDRGTGLSETQYFGPGTRLTVL.

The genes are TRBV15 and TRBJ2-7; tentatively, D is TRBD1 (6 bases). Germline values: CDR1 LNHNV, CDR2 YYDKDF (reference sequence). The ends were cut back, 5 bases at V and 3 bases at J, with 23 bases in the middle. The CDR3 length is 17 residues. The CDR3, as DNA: TGTGCCACCAGCCCACGTTTAGGATCCGGGACACACTACGAGCAGTACTTC. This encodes CATSPRLGSGTHYEQYF. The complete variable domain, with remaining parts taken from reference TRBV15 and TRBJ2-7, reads DAMVIQNPRYQVTQFGKPVTLSCSQTLNHNVMYWYQQKSSQAPKLLFHYYDKDFNNEADTPDNFQSRRPNTSFCFLDIRSPGLGDTAMYLCATSPRLGSGTHYEQYFGPGTRLTVT.

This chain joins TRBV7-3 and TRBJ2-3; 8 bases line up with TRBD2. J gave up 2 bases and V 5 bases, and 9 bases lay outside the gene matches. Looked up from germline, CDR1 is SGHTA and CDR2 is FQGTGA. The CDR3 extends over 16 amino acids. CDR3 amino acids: CASSLTGGPYTDTQYF. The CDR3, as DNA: TGTGCCAGCAGCCTCACGGGAGGGCCTTACACAGATACGCAGTATTTT.

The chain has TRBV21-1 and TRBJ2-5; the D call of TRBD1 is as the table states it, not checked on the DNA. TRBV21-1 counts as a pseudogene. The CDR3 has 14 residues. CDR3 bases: TGTGCCAGCAGCAGACAGGGCGGGGGAGAGACCCAGTACTTC. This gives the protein CASSRQGGGETQYF.

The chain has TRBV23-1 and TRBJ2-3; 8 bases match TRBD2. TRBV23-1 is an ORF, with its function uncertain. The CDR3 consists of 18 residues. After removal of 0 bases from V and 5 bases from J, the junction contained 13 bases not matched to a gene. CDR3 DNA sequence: TGCGCCAGCAGTCAATCCGGGGAACTAGCGGAAGGAGGAGATACGCAGTATTTT. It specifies CASSQSGELAEGGDTQYF.

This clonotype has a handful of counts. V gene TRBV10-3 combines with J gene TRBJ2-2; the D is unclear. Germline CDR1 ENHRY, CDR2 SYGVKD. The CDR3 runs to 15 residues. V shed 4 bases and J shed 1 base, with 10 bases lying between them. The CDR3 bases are TGTGCCATCAGTGCCCAGGTTGAGAACACCGGGGAGCTGTTTTTT. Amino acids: CAISAQVENTGELFF.

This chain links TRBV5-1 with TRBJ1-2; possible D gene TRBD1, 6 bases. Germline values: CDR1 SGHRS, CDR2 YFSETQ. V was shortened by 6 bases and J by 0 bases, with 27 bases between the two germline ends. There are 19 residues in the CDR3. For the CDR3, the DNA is TGCGCCAGCAACTCGACCCTCTCAGGGGAACTCGGGGCTAACTATGGCTACACCTTC. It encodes CASNSTLSGELGANYGYTF. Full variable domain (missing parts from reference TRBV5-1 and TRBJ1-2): KAGVTQTPRYLIKTRGQQVTLSCSPISGHRSVSWYQQTPGQGLQFLFEYFSETQRNKGNFPGRFSGRQFSNSRSEMNVSTLELGDSALYLCASNSTLSGELGANYGYTFGSGTRLTVV.

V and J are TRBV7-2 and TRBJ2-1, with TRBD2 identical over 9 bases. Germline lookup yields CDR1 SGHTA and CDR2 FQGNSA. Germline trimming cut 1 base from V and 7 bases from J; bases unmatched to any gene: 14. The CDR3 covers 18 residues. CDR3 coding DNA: TGTGCCAGCAGCTTAGGGATCGGTGGTAGCGGGGGATGGAATGAGCAGTTCTTC. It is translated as CASSLGIGGSGGWNEQFF.

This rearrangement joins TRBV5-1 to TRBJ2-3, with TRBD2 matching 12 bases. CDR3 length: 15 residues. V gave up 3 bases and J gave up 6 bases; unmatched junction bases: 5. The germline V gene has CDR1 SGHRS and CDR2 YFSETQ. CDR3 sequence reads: CASSSTSGSGDTQYF. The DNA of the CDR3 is TGCGCCAGCAGCTCGACTAGCGGGAGTGGGGATACGCAGTATTTT. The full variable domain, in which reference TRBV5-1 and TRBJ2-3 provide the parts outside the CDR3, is KAGVTQTPRYLIKTRGQQVTLSCSPISGHRSVSWYQQTPGQGLQFLFEYFSETQRNKGNFPGRFSGRQFSNSRSEMNVSTLELGDSALYLCASSSTSGSGDTQYFGPGTRLTVL.

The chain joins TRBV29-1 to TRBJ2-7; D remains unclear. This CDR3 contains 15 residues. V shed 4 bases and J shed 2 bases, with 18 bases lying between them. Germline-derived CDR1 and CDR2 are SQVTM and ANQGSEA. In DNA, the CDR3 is TGCAGCGTTGTCGGGTCTGGAAAGTTTCCCTACGAGCAGTACTTC. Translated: CSVVGSGKFPYEQYF.

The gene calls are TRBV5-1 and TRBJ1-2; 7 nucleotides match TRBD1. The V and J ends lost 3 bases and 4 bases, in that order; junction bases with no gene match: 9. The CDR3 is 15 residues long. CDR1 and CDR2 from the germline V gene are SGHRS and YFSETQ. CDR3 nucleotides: TGCGCCAGCAGCTCGACAGGGCCCGAGGGCTATGGCTACACCTTC. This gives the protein CASSSTGPEGYGYTF. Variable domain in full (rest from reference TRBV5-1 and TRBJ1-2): KAGVTQTPRYLIKTRGQQVTLSCSPISGHRSVSWYQQTPGQGLQFLFEYFSETQRNKGNFPGRFSGRQFSNSRSEMNVSTLELGDSALYLCASSSTGPEGYGYTFGSGTRLTVV.

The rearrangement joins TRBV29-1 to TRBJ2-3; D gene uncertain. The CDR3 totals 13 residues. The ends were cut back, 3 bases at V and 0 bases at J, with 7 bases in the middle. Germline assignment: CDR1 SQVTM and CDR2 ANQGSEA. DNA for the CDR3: TGCAGCGTTGACAAGACTAGCACAGATACGCAGTATTTT. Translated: CSVDKTSTDTQYF.

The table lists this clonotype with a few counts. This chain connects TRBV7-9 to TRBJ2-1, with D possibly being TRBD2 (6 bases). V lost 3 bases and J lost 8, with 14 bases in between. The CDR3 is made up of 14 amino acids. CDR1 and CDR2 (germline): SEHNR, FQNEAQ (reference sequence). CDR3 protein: CASSFVGPGDEQFF. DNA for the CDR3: TGTGCCAGCAGCTTTGTGGGACCGGGGGATGAGCAGTTCTTC.

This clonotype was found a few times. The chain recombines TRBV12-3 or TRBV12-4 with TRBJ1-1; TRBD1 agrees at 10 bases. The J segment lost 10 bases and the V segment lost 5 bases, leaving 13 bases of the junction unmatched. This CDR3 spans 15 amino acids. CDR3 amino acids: CASSPMPGQGRGAFF. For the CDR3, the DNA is TGTGCCAGCAGTCCGATGCCGGGACAGGGGCGTGGAGCTTTCTTT.

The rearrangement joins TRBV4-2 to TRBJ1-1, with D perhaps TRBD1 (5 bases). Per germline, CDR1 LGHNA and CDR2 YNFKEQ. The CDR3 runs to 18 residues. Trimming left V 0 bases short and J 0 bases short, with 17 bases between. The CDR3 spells CASSQDRQGPTMNTEAFF. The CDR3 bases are TGTGCCAGCAGCCAAGATCGCCAGGGCCCCACAATGAACACTGAAGCTTTCTTT.

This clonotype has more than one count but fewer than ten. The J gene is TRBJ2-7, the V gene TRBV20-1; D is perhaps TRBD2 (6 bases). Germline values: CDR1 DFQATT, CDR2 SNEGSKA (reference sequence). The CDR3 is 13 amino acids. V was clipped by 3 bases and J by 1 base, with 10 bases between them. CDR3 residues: CSASSRGSYEQYF. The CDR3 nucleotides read TGCAGTGCTAGTTCGCGGGGTTCCTACGAGCAGTACTTC.

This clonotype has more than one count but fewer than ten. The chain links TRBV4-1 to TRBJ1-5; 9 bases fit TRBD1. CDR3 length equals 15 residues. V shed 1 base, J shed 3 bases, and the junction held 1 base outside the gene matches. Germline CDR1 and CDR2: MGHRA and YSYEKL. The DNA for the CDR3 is TGCGCCAGCAGCCAAGGGGACAGGGTCAATCAGCCCCAGCATTTT. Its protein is CASSQGDRVNQPQHF.

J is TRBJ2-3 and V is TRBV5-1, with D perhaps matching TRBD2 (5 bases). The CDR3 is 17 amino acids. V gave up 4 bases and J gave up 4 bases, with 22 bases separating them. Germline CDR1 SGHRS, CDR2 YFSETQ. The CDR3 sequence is CASSRLDRGISADTQYF. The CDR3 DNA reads TGCGCCAGCAGCCGGCTGGACCGAGGGATCTCCGCAGATACGCAGTATTTT.

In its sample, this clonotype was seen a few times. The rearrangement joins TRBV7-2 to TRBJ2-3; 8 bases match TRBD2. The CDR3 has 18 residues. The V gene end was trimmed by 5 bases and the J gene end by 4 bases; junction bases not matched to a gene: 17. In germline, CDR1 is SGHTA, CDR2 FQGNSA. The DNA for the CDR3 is TGTGCCAGCAGCCCGGGCCCTCGGGCGGGAGGCCGGGCAGATACGCAGTATTTT. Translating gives CASSPGPRAGGRADTQYF.

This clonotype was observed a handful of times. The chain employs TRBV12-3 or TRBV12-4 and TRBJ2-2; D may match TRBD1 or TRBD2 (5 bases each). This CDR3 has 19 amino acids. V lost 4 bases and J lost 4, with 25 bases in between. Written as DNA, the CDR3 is TGTGCCAGCAGTTACCCCCCTACAGGAATTTGGGGGATCACCGGGGAGCTGTTTTTT. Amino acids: CASSYPPTGIWGITGELFF.